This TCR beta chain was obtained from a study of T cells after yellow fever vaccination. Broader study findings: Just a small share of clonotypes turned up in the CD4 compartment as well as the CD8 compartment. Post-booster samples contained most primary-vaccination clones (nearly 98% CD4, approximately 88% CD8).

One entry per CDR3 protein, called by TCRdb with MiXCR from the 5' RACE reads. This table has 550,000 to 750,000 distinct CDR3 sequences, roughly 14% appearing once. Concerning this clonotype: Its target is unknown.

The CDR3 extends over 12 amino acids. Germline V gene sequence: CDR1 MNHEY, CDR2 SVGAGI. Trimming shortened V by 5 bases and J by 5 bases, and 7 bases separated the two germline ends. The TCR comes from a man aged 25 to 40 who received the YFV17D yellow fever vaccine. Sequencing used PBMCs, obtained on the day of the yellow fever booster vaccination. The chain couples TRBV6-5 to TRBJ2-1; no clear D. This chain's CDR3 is CASSEMDNEQFF. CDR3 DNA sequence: TGTGCCAGCAGTGAGATGGACAATGAGCAGTTCTTC.